Only one count was recorded for the clone carrying this T cell receptor (beta chain). This sample was included in a study of PD-L1 blockade in urothelial cancer. On the study more broadly: The researchers analyzed blood 3 weeks (second dose) and 6 weeks after treatment start.

The trim removed 4 bases at V and 4 bases at J, leaving 2 bases unmatched. The CDR3 has 13 amino acids. CDR1 is LNHDA, CDR2 SQIVND, per germline (reference sequence). Only in-frame clones appear in the TCRdb table, and some are missing; sequencing was by immunoSEQ multiplex PCR. The table lists roughly 48,000 clones, about 80% of them singletons, with 5.8% in the top ten. Sequencing used PBMCs, obtained around atezolizumab (anti-PD-L1) treatment. The receptor's source is a man between 40 and 49 years old with urothelial cancer. The chain has TRBV19 and TRBJ2-5; 8 nucleotides match TRBD1. The DNA of the CDR3 is TGTGCCAGTAGTAGGACAGGGAGAGAGACCCAGTACTTC. Its protein is CASSRTGRETQYF.